The 27 T cell receptor beta chains reported below all come from one sample, sequenced in a study of T cell responses to AZD1222 COVID-19 vaccine. The repertoire was sequenced with immunoSEQ multiplex PCR; TCRdb's copy has only in-frame clones and lacks some. This table holds some 90,000 clones, about nine tenths found once. The input for sequencing was peripheral blood, taken on day 0 of AZD1222 vaccination. The receptors here all came from an adult in good health.

CDR3 amino acids: CASSLGPGGEGTEAFF. The CDR3 DNA is TGTGCCAGCAGCTTAGGGCCAGGGGGCGAGGGCACTGAAGCTTTCTTT. V and J are TRBV7-8 and TRBJ1-1, with TRBD1 identical over 8 bases. CDR3 length: 16 amino acids. Unmatched junction bases numbered 8, after V lost 1 base and J lost 4 bases. Germline assignment: CDR1 SGHVS and CDR2 FQNEAQ.

The chain is built from TRBV29-1 and TRBJ2-7, with a weak D call TRBD1 (5 bases). This CDR3 is 12 amino acids long. Trimming took 4 bases from V and 3 from J, leaving 10 bases between them. CDR1 is SQVTM and CDR2 is ANQGSEA in the germline V gene. CDR3 region: CSVGWQGYEQYF. CDR3 sequence (DNA): TGCAGCGTTGGTTGGCAGGGCTACGAGCAGTACTTC.

The chain couples TRBV10-2 to TRBJ1-5, with TRBD1 as a possible D gene (5 bases). The CDR3 is 13 residues long. Germline V gene sequence: CDR1 WSHSY, CDR2 SAAADI. V was cut by 2 bases and J by 5 bases, with 7 bases left in between. In DNA form, the CDR3 reads TGCGCCAGCAGTGAGCAGGGCCATCAGCCCCAGCATTTT. This translates into CASSEQGHQPQHF.

This clone was observed a handful of times. The CDR3, as DNA: TGTGCCAGCAGCATAGAGAGGGACCTAAACTATGGCTACACCTTC. Its translation: CASSIERDLNYGYTF. This rearrangement joins TRBV5-6 to TRBJ1-2, with D perhaps matching TRBD1 (5 bases). Between the trimmed V and J ends, which lost 4 bases and 2 bases, there was a span of 15 bases. The CDR3 extends over 15 amino acids. The germline V gene encodes CDR1 SGHDT and CDR2 YYEEEE. Full variable domain (rest looked up from reference TRBV5-6 and TRBJ1-2): DAGVTQSPTHLIKTRGQQVTLRCSPKSGHDTVSWYQQALGQGPQFIFQYYEEEERQRGNFPDRFSGHQFPNYSSELNVNALLLGDSALYLCASSIERDLNYGYTFGSGTRLTVV.

This clone was counted once. This chain links TRBV3-1 (or the pseudogene TRBV3-2) with TRBJ2-1; possibly TRBD1 for D (5 bases). V was trimmed by 3 bases and J by 2 bases, leaving 11 bases between them. Germline CDR1 LGHDT, CDR2 YNNKEL (reference sequence). CDR3 length equals 15 residues. As DNA, the CDR3 is TGTGCCAGCAGCCAGACAGTAAACCCCTACAATGAGCAGTTCTTC. It yields the protein CASSQTVNPYNEQFF.

V gene TRBV18 combines with J gene TRBJ1-4; D uncertain. The V end was cut by 2 bases, the J end by 2 bases, with 12 bases between. Germline CDR1 reads KGHSH; CDR2 reads LQKENI. This CDR3 region has 16 residues. The CDR3: CASSPRSIGTNEKLFF. CDR3 bases: TGTGCCAGCTCACCAAGGAGTATAGGCACTAATGAAAAACTGTTTTTT.

The genes are TRBV7-2 and TRBJ1-3; 7 bases line up with TRBD1. V shed 3 bases, J shed 3 bases, and the junction held 5 bases outside the gene matches. The CDR3 covers 15 residues. CDR1 is SGHTA, CDR2 FQGNSA, per germline. The CDR3 loop reads CASSFFRGVGNTIYF. The CDR3 DNA reads as TGTGCCAGCAGCTTTTTCAGGGGGGTTGGAAACACCATATATTTT.

This sequence joins TRBV5-6 and TRBJ2-7; TRBD2 agrees at 11 bases. The CDR3 runs to 16 residues. Unmatched junction bases numbered 4, after V lost 2 bases and J lost 0 bases. Germline CDR1 is SGHDT and CDR2 is YYEEEE. Written as DNA, the CDR3 is TGTGCCAGCAGCTTAGGACTAGCGGGTTACTCCTACGAGCAGTACTTC. As protein: CASSLGLAGYSYEQYF.

The chain combines TRBV27 with TRBJ2-7; no reliable D call. The CDR3 loop spans 14 amino acids. Germline loops: CDR1 MNHEY, CDR2 SMNVEV (reference sequence). The germline V and J ends were trimmed by 4 bases and 4 bases, with 14 bases remaining between them. DNA of the CDR3: TGTGCCAGCAGTTCCCATGGGGATCCTTACGAGCAGTACTTC. Translation: CASSSHGDPYEQYF.

J is TRBJ2-7 and V is TRBV19, with 11 bases identical to TRBD2. V was pared by 6 bases and J by 2 bases, with 6 bases of the junction left unmatched. CDR1 and CDR2 (germline): LNHDA, SQIVND (reference sequence). The CDR3 covers 15 residues. The CDR3 DNA reads TGTGCCAGTAGCCTTAGCGGGAGGGCCGCCTACGAGCAGTACTTC. Its protein product is CASSLSGRAAYEQYF.

V and J are TRBV19 and TRBJ2-7; D perhaps matches TRBD1 (6 bases). With 5 bases removed from V and 1 base from J, the gap between germline ends came to 21 bases. CDR1 and CDR2 from the germline V gene are LNHDA and SQIVND (reference sequence). The length of the CDR3 is 17 residues. DNA for the CDR3: TGTGCCAGTAGTGGGCACCAACCTGGGACAAGATCCTACGAGCAGTACTTC. Translated, it gives CASSGHQPGTRSYEQYF. Together with reference TRBV19 and TRBJ2-7, the CDR3 gives the full variable domain: DGGITQSPKYLFRKEGQNVTLSCEQNLNHDAMYWYRQDPGQGLRLIYYSQIVNDFQKGDIAEGYSVSREKKESFPLTVTSAQKNPTAFYLCASSGHQPGTRSYEQYFGPGTRLTVT.

The J gene is TRBJ1-5, the V gene TRBV5-6; possible D gene TRBD1, 6 bases. V gave up 5 bases and J gave up 2 bases, with 14 bases separating them. Germline V CDR1 and CDR2: SGHDT, YYEEEE. CDR3 length equals 15 residues. The CDR3 region is CASSFYREGNQPQHF. CDR3 nucleotides: TGTGCCAGCAGTTTTTACAGGGAGGGCAATCAGCCCCAGCATTTT.

This clone came up once. This chain uses TRBV6-5 with TRBJ2-3; the match to TRBD1 covers 11 bases. Germline-derived CDR1 and CDR2 are MNHEY and SVGAGI. The CDR3 spans 13 residues. The CDR3 sequence is CATPGQGADTQYF. CDR3 DNA: TGTGCAACACCGGGACAGGGGGCAGATACGCAGTATTTT.

This clone was seen just once. The chain recombines TRBV19 with TRBJ1-3; TRBD1 might be the D (5 bases). V shed 3 bases and J shed 6 bases, with 12 bases lying between them. This CDR3 has 14 residues. CDR1 and CDR2 from the germline V gene are LNHDA and SQIVND (reference sequence). The CDR3: CASSIGGSANTIYF. DNA of the CDR3: TGTGCCAGTAGTATCGGGGGGTCGGCAAACACCATATATTTT.

The sample holds a few counts of this clone. The V and J genes are TRBV6-5 and TRBJ1-2; D perhaps matches TRBD1 (5 bases). Germline CDR1 reads MNHEY; CDR2 reads SVGAGI. This CDR3 has 11 amino acids. V was shortened by 11 bases and J by 2 bases, with 9 bases between the two germline ends. The CDR3 is CAGWGNYGYTF. The CDR3 DNA follows: TGTGCCGGGTGGGGCAACTATGGCTACACCTTC.

The V gene is TRBV27, the J gene TRBJ1-5, with TRBD1 matching over 7 bases. Germline CDR1 and CDR2: MNHEY and SMNVEV (reference sequence). The J segment lost 6 bases and the V segment lost 3 bases, leaving 5 bases of the junction unmatched. The CDR3 length is 14 residues. CDR3 amino acids: CASSLGRGFQPQHF. The CDR3 DNA is TGTGCCAGCAGTTTGGGCAGGGGGTTTCAGCCCCAGCATTTT.

The J gene is TRBJ2-5, the V gene TRBV30; 9 nucleotides agree with TRBD2. With V trimmed by 0 bases and J by 1 base, 9 bases remained unmatched. Germline loops: CDR1 GTSNPN, CDR2 SVGIG (reference sequence). CDR3 size: 17 residues. DNA for the CDR3: TGTGCCTGGAGTGTACCCCTAGCGGGGACGAGCCAAGAGACCCAGTACTTC. This translates into CAWSVPLAGTSQETQYF. Full variable domain (outside the CDR3, taken from reference TRBV30 and TRBJ2-5): SQTIHQWPATLVQPVGSPLSLECTVEGTSNPNLYWYRQAAGRGLQLLFYSVGIGQISSEVPQNLSASRPQDRQFILSSKKLLLSDSGFYLCAWSVPLAGTSQETQYFGPGTRLLVL.

V gene TRBV14 combines with J gene TRBJ2-5, with D perhaps matching TRBD1 or TRBD2 (6 bases each). CDR3 length: 13 amino acids. Germline-derived CDR1 and CDR2 are SGHDN and FVKESK. V was trimmed by 7 bases and J by 3 bases, leaving 12 bases between them. The CDR3: CASTPEGEETQYF. DNA for the CDR3: TGTGCCAGCACCCCGGAGGGGGAAGAGACCCAGTACTTC.

The genes are TRBV6-6 and TRBJ1-2; D call uncertain. Germline lookup yields CDR1 MNHNY and CDR2 SVGAGI (reference sequence). This CDR3 region has 12 residues. The germline V and J ends were trimmed by 2 bases and 7 bases, with 8 bases remaining between them. This CDR3 is CASSYVPSGYTF. CDR3 DNA: TGTGCCAGCAGTTACGTCCCCTCTGGCTACACCTTC.

The chain joins TRBV6-2 or TRBV6-3 to TRBJ1-2; D gene ambiguous. The CDR3 runs to 11 residues. With 2 bases removed from V and 8 bases from J, the gap between germline ends came to 6 bases. CDR1 and CDR2 (germline): MNHEY, SVGEGT. CDR3 sequence (DNA): TGTGCCAGCAGTTACGGAGGGGGCTACACCTTC. It specifies CASSYGGGYTF.

Concerning this clone: Other DNA variants within this sample encode the same CDR3. This sequence joins TRBV7-9 and TRBJ1-5; D remains ambiguous. Looked up from germline, CDR1 is SEHNR and CDR2 is FQNEAQ (reference sequence). V dropped 1 base and J dropped 6 bases, with 4 bases sitting between them. This CDR3 comprises 12 residues. The CDR3 reads CASSLGSQPQHF. The DNA of the CDR3 is TGTGCCAGCAGCTTAGGGTCTCAGCCCCAGCATTTT. Based on the CDR3 plus reference TRBV7-9 and TRBJ1-5, the full variable domain is DTGVSQNPRHKITKRGQNVTFRCDPISEHNRLYWYRQTLGQGPEFLTYFQNEAQLEKSRLLSDRFSAERPKGSFSTLEIQRTEQGDSAMYLCASSLGSQPQHFGDGTRLSIL.

The chain links TRBV2 to TRBJ2-7; the match to TRBD2 covers 8 bases. V shed 4 bases and J 3 bases; nucleotides not matched to a gene: 5. Germline CDR1 is SNHLY and CDR2 is FYNNEI. The length of the CDR3 is 14 residues. CDR3 sequence reads: CASSGPTSVYEQYF. The CDR3 DNA reads TGTGCCAGCAGTGGACCGACTAGCGTCTACGAGCAGTACTTC.

This clone was picked up one time. The CDR3 is CASSLGGRLGGRYSYEQYF. The CDR3 DNA reads TGTGCCAGCAGCTTAGGCGGGAGGCTGGGCGGGAGGTACTCCTACGAGCAGTACTTC. The chain links TRBV7-8 to TRBJ2-7; 8 nucleotides align to TRBD2. Germline V gene data show CDR1 as SGHVS and CDR2 as FQNEAQ. This CDR3 region has 19 residues. V lost 1 base, J lost 0 bases, and 14 bases stayed unmatched.

This chain joins TRBV14 and TRBJ2-1; D is undetermined. Germline V gene sequence: CDR1 SGHDN, CDR2 FVKESK. The CDR3 extends over 13 amino acids. V lost 1 base, J lost 12 bases, and 13 bases lay in between. CDR3 coding DNA: TGTGCCAGCAGCCAAGGGGTTCTCCGAACGCAGTTCTTC. Translating it yields CASSQGVLRTQFF.

This rearrangement joins TRBV6-1 to TRBJ1-2; a possible D gene is TRBD1 (5 bases). This CDR3 is built from 14 residues. V was cut by 2 bases and J by 5 bases, with 12 bases left in between. Germline V lookup: CDR1 MNHNS, CDR2 SASEGT. CDR3 bases: TGTGCCAGCAGTGAACAACAAACAGGATATGGCTACACCTTC. This codes for CASSEQQTGYGYTF.

This clone showed up just once. In DNA, the CDR3 is TGTGCCAGCAGCTTGGGGCTAGTGGCCGGGGAGCTGTTTTTT. Translated: CASSLGLVAGELFF. V gene TRBV7-2 combines with J gene TRBJ2-2, with TRBD1 as a possible D gene (5 bases). The CDR3 runs 14 residues. V dropped 3 bases and J dropped 6 bases, with 11 bases sitting between them. Germline CDR1 and CDR2: SGHTA and FQGNSA.

The count of this clone is one. The chain is built from TRBV25-1 and TRBJ2-1, with 14 bases aligning to TRBD2. With V trimmed by 2 bases and J by 0 bases, 3 bases remained unmatched. The CDR3 runs 18 residues. CDR1 is MGHDK, CDR2 SYGVNS, per germline. The CDR3 region has the DNA TGTGCCAGCAGTGAACGGGGGACTAGCGGGAGCTCCTACAATGAGCAGTTCTTC. Amino acid sequence: CASSERGTSGSSYNEQFF.